This TCR beta chain was captured in a study of blood T cell repertoires in COVID-19. TCRdb keeps only in-frame clones here, not all; method: immunoSEQ multiplex PCR. The table has some 300,000 clones, just under 90% seen once. This clone appeared a single time. The V and J ends lost 1 base and 6 bases respectively, with 15 bases between them. Germline-derived CDR1 and CDR2 are LGHDT and YNNKEL (reference sequence). This CDR3 spans 16 amino acids. The chain has TRBV3-1 (or the pseudogene TRBV3-2) and TRBJ2-2; D may be TRBD1 (6 bases). The TCR comes from a woman in her fifties or sixties with COVID-19, enrolled during active disease. Specimen: peripheral blood. The CDR3 protein is CASSQGPAGAAGELFF. The CDR3 coding sequence is TGTGCCAGCAGCCAAGGGCCCGCAGGGGCGGCCGGGGAGCTGTTTTTT.